This entry lists 3 T cell receptor beta chains sequenced from one sample in a study of T cell responses to AZD1222 COVID-19 vaccine. TCRdb keeps only in-frame clones here, not all; method: immunoSEQ multiplex PCR. The sample has some 200,000 clones; approximately 91% are singletons. The specimen was peripheral blood, collected on day 0 of AZD1222 vaccination. The receptors derive from an adult in good health.

The CDR3: CASSLTGLQETQYF. The CDR3 region has the DNA TGCGCCAGCAGCCTAACAGGGCTTCAAGAGACCCAGTACTTC. The chain joins TRBV5-1 to TRBJ2-5; tentatively, D is TRBD1 (6 bases). The CDR3 length is 14 residues. Germline loops: CDR1 SGHRS, CDR2 YFSETQ. Trimming cost V 4 bases and J 2 bases, with 12 bases left between them.

V and J are TRBV18 and TRBJ2-1, with D unclear. CDR1 is KGHSH, CDR2 LQKENI, per germline. This CDR3 is built from 11 residues. V gave up 2 bases and J gave up 8 bases, with 4 bases separating them. The CDR3 DNA reads TGTGCCAGCTCACCAAAGGATGAGCAGTTCTTC. It encodes CASSPKDEQFF.

The gene calls are TRBV5-1 and TRBJ2-1, with D maybe TRBD2 (5 bases). This CDR3 spans 14 amino acids. CDR1 and CDR2 from the germline V gene are SGHRS and YFSETQ. Trimming removed 0 bases at V and 5 bases at J, with 9 bases between. CDR3 coding DNA: TGCGCCAGCAGCTTGGTTCCAGCGGACAATGAGCAGTTCTTC. Protein sequence: CASSLVPADNEQFF.